Below are 9 T cell receptor beta chains sequenced from a single sample in a study of human T cells and chemical hapten exposure. In TCRdb, the RACE reads were re-called with MiXCR into one record per CDR3 protein. The profile covers some 51,000 distinct CDR3 sequences, with about 9% appearing a single time and around 15% taken by the ten largest. Time point denoted: pre-sensitization, week 0. The treatment: therapeutic diphenylcyclopropenone sensitization with weekly scalp DPC. Sequenced material: whole blood, taken in connection with sensitization to the hapten diphenylcyclopropenone (DPC). The receptors shown here come from a woman aged 40 to 50 with alopecia areata. Some clones in this sample may be carry-over from other donors' samples.

The V gene is TRBV12-3 or TRBV12-4, the J gene TRBJ2-1, with TRBD1 identical over 9 bases. V trimming: 4 bases; J trimming: 5 bases; junction bases outside the gene matches: 6. CDR3 length: 15 amino acids. CDR3 sequence reads: CASSSGGTGNNEQFF. CDR3 bases: TGTGCCAGCAGTTCCGGCGGGACAGGGAACAATGAGCAGTTCTTC.

This clonotype has just a few counts. The CDR3 bases are TGTGCCAGCAGCTTAGCCCCGGGGGTTGGGACCGGGGAGCTGTTTTTT. The encoded protein is CASSLAPGVGTGELFF. V and J are TRBV7-8 and TRBJ2-2; D is possibly TRBD2 (6 bases). Germline CDR1 SGHVS, CDR2 FQNEAQ. The CDR3 runs to 16 residues. V lost 0 bases to trimming and J lost 5 bases, with 13 bases between them. Based on the CDR3 plus reference TRBV7-8 and TRBJ2-2, the full variable domain is GAGVSQSPRYKVAKRGQDVALRCDPISGHVSLFWYQQALGQGPEFLTYFQNEAQLDKSGLPSDRFFAERPEGSVSTLKIQRTQQEDSAVYLCASSLAPGVGTGELFFGEGSRLTVL.

The chain combines TRBV4-3 with TRBJ1-6; tentatively, D is TRBD1 (5 bases). Trimming stripped 4 bases from V and 10 bases from J, with 17 bases between. The CDR3 extends over 15 amino acids. Germline values: CDR1 LGHNA, CDR2 YSLEER. DNA of the CDR3: TGCGCCAGCAGCCCGGAAGTTCGGACACGCTCACCCCTCCACTTT. Its translation is CASSPEVRTRSPLHF.

Many counts were recorded for this clonotype. In DNA, the CDR3 is TGTGCCAGCAGTTCGGACTTTAACACCGGGGAGCTGTTTTTT. Encoded protein: CASSSDFNTGELFF. The V gene is TRBV7-9, the J gene TRBJ2-2; the D gene is possibly TRBD2 (5 bases). CDR3 length: 14 residues. Per the germline V gene, CDR1 is SEHNR and CDR2 is FQNEAQ (reference sequence). V was clipped by 6 bases and J by 2 bases, with 10 bases between them.

This clonotype was recorded many times. The chain is built from TRBV20-1 and TRBJ1-5; D gene ambiguous. Trimming cost V 1 base and J 1 base, with 8 bases left between them. Germline V CDR1 and CDR2: DFQATT, SNEGSKA (reference sequence). There are 14 residues in the CDR3. The DNA for the CDR3 is TGCAGTGCTAGAGGGACGGTGAGCAATCAGCCCCAGCATTTT. It codes for CSARGTVSNQPQHF.

A remark on this clonotype: This may stem from a read error, because a much larger clone lies one nucleotide away. The chain carries TRBV5-5 and TRBJ2-4; D gene uncertain. Germline assignment: CDR1 SGHKS and CDR2 YYEKEE (reference sequence). This CDR3 has 14 amino acids. The CDR3 coding sequence is TGTGTCAGCAGCTTCGTGCAGCTCAAAAACATTCAGTACTTC. Translation gives CVSSFVQLKNIQYF.

The sample holds many counts of this clonotype. The V call is TRBV7-9, the J call TRBJ1-2; D uncertain. Germline V CDR1 and CDR2: SEHNR, FQNEAQ (reference sequence). V shed 5 bases and J shed 3 bases, with 4 bases lying between them. The CDR3 is made up of 11 amino acids. The CDR3 region is CASSEYYGYTF. As DNA, the CDR3 is TGTGCCAGCAGCGAGTACTATGGCTACACCTTC. Supplemented by reference TRBV7-9 and TRBJ1-2, the full variable domain reads DTGVSQNPRHKITKRGQNVTFRCDPISEHNRLYWYRQTLGQGPEFLTYFQNEAQLEKSRLLSDRFSAERPKGSFSTLEIQRTEQGDSAMYLCASSEYYGYTFGSGTRLTVV.

This clonotype occurred many times. The V and J genes are TRBV6-2 or TRBV6-3 and TRBJ2-1; 8 bases line up with TRBD2. Per the germline V gene, CDR1 is MNHEY and CDR2 is SVGEGT. This CDR3 is built from 15 residues. With 6 bases clipped from V and 4 bases from J, the junction kept 8 bases outside the gene matches. The chain's CDR3 is CASSPGGGNYNEQFF. CDR3 DNA: TGTGCCAGCAGCCCTGGCGGGGGGAATTACAATGAGCAGTTCTTC.

The J gene is TRBJ2-5, the V gene TRBV20-1; D ambiguous. Between the trimmed V and J ends, which lost 4 bases and 3 bases, there was a span of 6 bases. The germline V gene has CDR1 DFQATT and CDR2 SNEGSKA (reference sequence). This CDR3 is 11 amino acids long. The CDR3 loop reads CSATVEETQYF. In DNA, the CDR3 is TGCAGTGCTACCGTAGAAGAGACCCAGTACTTC.